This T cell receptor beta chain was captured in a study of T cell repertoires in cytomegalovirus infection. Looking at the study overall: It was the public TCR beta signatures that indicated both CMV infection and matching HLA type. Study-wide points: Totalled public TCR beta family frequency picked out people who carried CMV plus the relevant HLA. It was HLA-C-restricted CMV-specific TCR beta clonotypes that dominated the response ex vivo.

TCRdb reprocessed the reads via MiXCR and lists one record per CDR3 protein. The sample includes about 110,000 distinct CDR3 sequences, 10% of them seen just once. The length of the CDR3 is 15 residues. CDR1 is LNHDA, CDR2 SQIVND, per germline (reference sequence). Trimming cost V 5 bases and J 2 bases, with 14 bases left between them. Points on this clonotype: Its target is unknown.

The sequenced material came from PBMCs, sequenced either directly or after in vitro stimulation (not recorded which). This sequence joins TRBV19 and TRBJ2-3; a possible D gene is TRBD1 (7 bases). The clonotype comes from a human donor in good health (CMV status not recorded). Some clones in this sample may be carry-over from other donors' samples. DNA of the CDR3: TGTGCCAGTAGTTCGACAGGGACTTTCACAGATACGCAGTATTTT. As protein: CASSSTGTFTDTQYF.